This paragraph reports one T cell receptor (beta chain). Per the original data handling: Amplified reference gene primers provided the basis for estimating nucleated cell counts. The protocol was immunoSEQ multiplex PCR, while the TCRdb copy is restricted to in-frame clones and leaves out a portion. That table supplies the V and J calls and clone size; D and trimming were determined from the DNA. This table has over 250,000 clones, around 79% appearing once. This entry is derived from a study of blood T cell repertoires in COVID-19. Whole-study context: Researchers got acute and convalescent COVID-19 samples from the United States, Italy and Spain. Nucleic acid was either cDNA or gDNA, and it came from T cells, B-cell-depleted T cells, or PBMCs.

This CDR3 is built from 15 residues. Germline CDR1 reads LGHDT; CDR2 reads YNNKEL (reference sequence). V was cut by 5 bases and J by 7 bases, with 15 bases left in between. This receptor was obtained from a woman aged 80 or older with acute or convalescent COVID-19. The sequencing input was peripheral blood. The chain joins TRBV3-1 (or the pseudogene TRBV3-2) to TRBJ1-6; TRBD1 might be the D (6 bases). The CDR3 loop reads CASSSQGTINSPLHF. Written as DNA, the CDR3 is TGTGCCAGCAGCTCTCAGGGGACCATAAATTCACCCCTCCACTTT.